Following are 2 T cell receptor beta chains from one sample sequenced in a study of T cell changes during pregnancy in multiple sclerosis. The protocol was immunoSEQ multiplex PCR, while the TCRdb copy is restricted to in-frame clones and leaves out a portion. The table lists tens of thousands of clones, 90% of them singletons. Sample: peripheral blood, taken in the third trimester of pregnancy. Receptor source: a female donor with multiple sclerosis, enrolled in a pregnancy study.

The chain recombines TRBV12-2 with TRBJ2-7; the table's D call of TRBD1 was not tested on the DNA. TRBV12-2 is designated a pseudogene. The CDR3 extends over 14 amino acids. The CDR3 coding sequence is TGTGCAAGTCGCTTAGGGGCACAGATCTACGAGCAGTACTTC. Protein product: CASRLGAQIYEQYF.

This chain joins TRBV18 and TRBJ1-2, with TRBD1 matching over 8 bases. J was trimmed by 5 bases and V by 6 bases; bases with no gene match: 5. Germline assignment: CDR1 KGHSH and CDR2 LQKENI. CDR3 length: 13 residues. The CDR3 region is CASSPDRDYGYTF. CDR3 DNA sequence: TGTGCCAGCTCGCCGGACAGGGATTATGGCTACACCTTC.